The following is a TCR beta chain sequence with its context. Its antigen is not known. The assay was immunoSEQ multiplex PCR, and TCRdb's table has in-frame clones only and misses some. The sample records about 2,200,000 clones, about 92% being singletons. Terminally differentiated effector memory CD45RA+ cells were excluded by CCR7 positive selection of CD45RO-negative cells. The data originate from a study of shared clonotypes between healthy human individuals. Study-level background: Used for every donor were three CD4 naive, three CD4 memory, two CD8 naive and one CD8 memory plate.

This CDR3 comprises 14 residues. The junction had 4 bases not matched to a gene; V was cut back by 4 bases and J by 1 base. Germline CDR1 is WNHNN and CDR2 is SYGVQD (reference sequence). The study's findings and limits: Non-shared clonotypes displayed generation probabilities falling below those of clonotypes present in all four donors.

The V gene is TRBV10-1, the J gene TRBJ2-7, with 7 bases aligning to TRBD2. The receptor comes from a man younger than 35 in good health. Some clones in this sample may be carry-over from other donors' samples. Sample: naive CD8+ T cells from PBMCs. The CDR3 DNA is TGCGCCAGCAGTGGGCTAGCGGCATCCTACGAGCAGTACTTC. This sequence encodes CASSGLAASYEQYF.